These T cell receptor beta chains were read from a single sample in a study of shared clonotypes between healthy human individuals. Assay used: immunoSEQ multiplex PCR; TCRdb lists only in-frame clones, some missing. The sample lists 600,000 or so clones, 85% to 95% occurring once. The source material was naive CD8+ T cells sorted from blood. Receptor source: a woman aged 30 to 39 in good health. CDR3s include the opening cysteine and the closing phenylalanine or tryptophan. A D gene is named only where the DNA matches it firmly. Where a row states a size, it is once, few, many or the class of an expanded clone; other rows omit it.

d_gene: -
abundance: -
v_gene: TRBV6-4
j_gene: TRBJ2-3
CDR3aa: CASSLILVTSTDTQYF
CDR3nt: TGTGCCAGCAGCTTGATCCTAGTGACCTCCACAGATACGCAGTATTTT

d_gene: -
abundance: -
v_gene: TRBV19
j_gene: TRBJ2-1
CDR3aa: CASRFSGKQFF
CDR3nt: TGTGCCAGTAGATTTTCAGGGAAGCAGTTCTTC

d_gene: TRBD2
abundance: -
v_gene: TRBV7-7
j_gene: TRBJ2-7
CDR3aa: CASSPIGRGGEQYF
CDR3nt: TGTGCCAGCAGCCCGATAGGGAGGGGAGGCGAGCAGTACTTC

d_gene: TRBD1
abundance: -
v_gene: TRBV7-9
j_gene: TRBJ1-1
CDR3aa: CASSQRQGRYTEAFF
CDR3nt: TGTGCCAGCAGCCAGCGACAGGGGAGGTACACTGAAGCTTTCTTT

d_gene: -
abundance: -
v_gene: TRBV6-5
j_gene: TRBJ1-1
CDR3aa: CASSSQGRTEAFF
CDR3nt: TGTGCCAGCAGTTCACAGGGAAGAACTGAAGCTTTCTTT

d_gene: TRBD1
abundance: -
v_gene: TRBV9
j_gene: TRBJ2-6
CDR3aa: CASSGTGGAVGANVLTF
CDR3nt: TGTGCCAGCAGCGGGACAGGGGGCGCGGTAGGGGCCAACGTCCTGACTTTC

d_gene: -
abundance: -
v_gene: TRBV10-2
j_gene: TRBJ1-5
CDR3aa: CASSESAQGSDQPQHF
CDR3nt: TGCGCCAGCAGTGAGTCAGCGCAGGGCTCGGATCAGCCCCAGCATTTT

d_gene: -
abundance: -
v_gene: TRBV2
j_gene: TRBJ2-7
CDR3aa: CASSDFKVYEQYF
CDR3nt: TGTGCCAGCAGTGACTTTAAGGTCTACGAGCAGTACTTC

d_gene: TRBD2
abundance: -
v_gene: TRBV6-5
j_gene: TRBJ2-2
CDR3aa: CASSPAGSTGELFF
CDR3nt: TGTGCCAGCAGCCCAGCGGGATCCACCGGGGAGCTGTTTTTT

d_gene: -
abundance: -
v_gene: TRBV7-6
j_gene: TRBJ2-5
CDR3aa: CASSLVLVGFGRDQETQYF
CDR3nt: TGTGCCAGCAGCTTAGTTTTAGTAGGGTTTGGACGGGACCAAGAGACCCAGTACTTC

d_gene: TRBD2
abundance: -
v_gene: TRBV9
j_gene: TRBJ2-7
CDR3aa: CASSVEASGAYEQYF
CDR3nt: TGTGCCAGCAGCGTAGAGGCTAGCGGTGCCTACGAGCAGTACTTC

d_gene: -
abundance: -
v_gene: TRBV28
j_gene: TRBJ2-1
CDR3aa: CASQWGVVSSYNEQFF
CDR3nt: TGTGCCAGCCAATGGGGGGTCGTCAGCTCCTACAATGAGCAGTTCTTC

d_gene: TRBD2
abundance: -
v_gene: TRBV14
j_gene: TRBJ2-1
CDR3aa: CASSQGLAGVYNEQFF
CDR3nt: TGTGCCAGCAGCCAGGGACTAGCGGGAGTCTACAATGAGCAGTTCTTC

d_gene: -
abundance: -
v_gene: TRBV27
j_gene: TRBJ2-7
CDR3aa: CASSSPGRGGYEQYF
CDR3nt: TGTGCCAGCAGTTCCCCCGGCAGGGGGGGGTACGAGCAGTACTTC

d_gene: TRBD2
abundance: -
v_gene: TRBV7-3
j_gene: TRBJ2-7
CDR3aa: CASSLIAGGTYEQYF
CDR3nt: TGTGCCAGCAGCTTAATAGCGGGAGGCACCTACGAGCAGTACTTC

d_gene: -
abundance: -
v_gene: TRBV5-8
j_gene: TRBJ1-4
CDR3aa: CASSLERTPREKLFF
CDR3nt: TGTGCCAGCAGCTTAGAGCGTACCCCTCGGGAAAAACTGTTTTTT

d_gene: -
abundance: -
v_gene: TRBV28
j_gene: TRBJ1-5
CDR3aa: CASSSPGSNQPQHF
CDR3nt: TGTGCCAGCAGTTCCCCCGGAAGCAATCAGCCCCAGCATTTT

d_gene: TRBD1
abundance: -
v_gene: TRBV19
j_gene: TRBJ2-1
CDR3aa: CASSTLGGTSYNEQFF
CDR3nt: TGTGCCAGTAGTACCTTAGGGGGCACCTCCTACAATGAGCAGTTCTTC

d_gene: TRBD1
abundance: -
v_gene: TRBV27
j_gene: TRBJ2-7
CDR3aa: CASSQGTGPYEQYF
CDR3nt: TGTGCCAGCAGCCAAGGGACAGGACCTTACGAGCAGTACTTC

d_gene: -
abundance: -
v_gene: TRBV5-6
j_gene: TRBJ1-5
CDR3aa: CASSLGGATNQPQHF
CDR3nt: TGTGCCAGCAGCTTAGGAGGGGCGACCAATCAGCCCCAGCATTTT

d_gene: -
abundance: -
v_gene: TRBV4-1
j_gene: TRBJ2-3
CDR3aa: CASSQENTDTQYF
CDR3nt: TGCGCCAGCAGCCAAGAGAACACAGATACGCAGTATTTT

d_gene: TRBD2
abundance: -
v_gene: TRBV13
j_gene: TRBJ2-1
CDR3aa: CASSFRSGLAGASYNEQFF
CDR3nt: TGTGCCAGCAGCTTTCGATCCGGACTAGCGGGGGCCTCCTACAATGAGCAGTTCTTC

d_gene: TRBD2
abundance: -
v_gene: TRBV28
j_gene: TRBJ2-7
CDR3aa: CASSSSGTGDYEQYF
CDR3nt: TGTGCCAGCAGTTCGAGCGGGACCGGCGACTACGAGCAGTACTTC

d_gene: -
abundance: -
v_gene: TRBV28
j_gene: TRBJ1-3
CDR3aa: CASSFRVPGNTIYF
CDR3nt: TGTGCCAGCAGTTTCCGGGTTCCTGGAAACACCATATATTTT

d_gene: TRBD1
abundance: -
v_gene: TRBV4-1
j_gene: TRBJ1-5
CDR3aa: CASSQRTGGANQPQHF
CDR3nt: TGCGCCAGCAGCCAACGGACAGGGGGCGCCAATCAGCCCCAGCATTTT

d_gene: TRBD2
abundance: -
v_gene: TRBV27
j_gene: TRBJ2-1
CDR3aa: CASRRMGLAGFDEQFF
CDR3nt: TGTGCCAGCCGACGGATGGGACTAGCGGGATTTGATGAGCAGTTCTTC

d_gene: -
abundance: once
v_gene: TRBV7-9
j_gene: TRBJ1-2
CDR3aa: CASSLLGDGYTF
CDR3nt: TGTGCCAGCAGCTTATTAGGGGATGGCTACACCTTC

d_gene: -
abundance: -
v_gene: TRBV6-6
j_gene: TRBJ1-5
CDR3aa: CATRPRGLNQPQHF
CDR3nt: TGTGCCACTCGGCCCCGCGGACTCAATCAGCCCCAGCATTTT

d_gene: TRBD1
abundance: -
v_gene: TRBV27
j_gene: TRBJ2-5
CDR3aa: CASSGGQGGETQYF
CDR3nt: TGTGCCAGCAGTGGAGGACAGGGAGGAGAGACCCAGTACTTC

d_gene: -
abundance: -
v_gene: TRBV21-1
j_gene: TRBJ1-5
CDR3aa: CASSKAVDWHSNQPQHF
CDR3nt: TGTGCCAGCAGCAAAGCAGTGGACTGGCATAGCAATCAGCCCCAGCATTTT

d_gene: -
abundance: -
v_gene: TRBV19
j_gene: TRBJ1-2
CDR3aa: CASTNEGYGYTF
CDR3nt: TGTGCCAGTACCAATGAGGGTTATGGCTACACCTTC

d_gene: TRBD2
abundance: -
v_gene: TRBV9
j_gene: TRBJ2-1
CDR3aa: CASSVGGSRGNEQFF
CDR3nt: TGTGCCAGCAGCGTAGGCGGGAGTAGGGGTAATGAGCAGTTCTTC

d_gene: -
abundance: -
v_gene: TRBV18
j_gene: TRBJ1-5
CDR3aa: CASSPPRGISNQPQHF
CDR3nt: TGTGCCAGCTCACCACCGAGGGGGATTAGCAATCAGCCCCAGCATTTT

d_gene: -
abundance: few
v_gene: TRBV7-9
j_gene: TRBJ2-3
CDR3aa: CASSLGTDTQYF
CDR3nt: TGTGCCAGCAGCTTAGGGACAGATACGCAGTATTTT

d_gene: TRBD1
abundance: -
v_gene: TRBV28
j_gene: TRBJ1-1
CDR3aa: CASSLLTGGAGTEAFF
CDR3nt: TGTGCCAGCAGTCTTTTGACAGGGGGCGCGGGCACTGAAGCTTTCTTT

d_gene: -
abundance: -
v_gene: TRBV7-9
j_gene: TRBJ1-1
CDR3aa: CASSLERPVTEAFF
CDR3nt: TGTGCCAGCAGCTTAGAAAGGCCCGTCACTGAAGCTTTCTTT

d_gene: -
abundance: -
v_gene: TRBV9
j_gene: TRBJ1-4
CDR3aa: CASSSHDRATNEKLFF
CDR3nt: TGTGCCAGCAGCTCCCATGACCGAGCAACTAATGAAAAACTGTTTTTT

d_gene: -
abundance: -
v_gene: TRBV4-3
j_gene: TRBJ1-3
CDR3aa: CASVPGNTIYF
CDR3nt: TGCGCCAGCGTACCAGGAAACACCATATATTTT

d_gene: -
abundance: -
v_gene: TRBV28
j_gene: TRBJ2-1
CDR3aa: CASSPGLGGYNEQFF
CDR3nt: TGTGCCAGCAGTCCTGGACTAGGGGGCTACAATGAGCAGTTCTTC

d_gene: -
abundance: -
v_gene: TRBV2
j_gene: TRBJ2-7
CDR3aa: CAGMADTYEQYF
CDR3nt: TGTGCCGGAATGGCGGATACCTACGAGCAGTACTTC

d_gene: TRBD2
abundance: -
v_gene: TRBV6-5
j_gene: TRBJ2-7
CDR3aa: CASSYRPPGTIYEQYF
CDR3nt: TGTGCCAGCAGTTACCGTCCCCCCGGGACTATCTACGAGCAGTACTTC

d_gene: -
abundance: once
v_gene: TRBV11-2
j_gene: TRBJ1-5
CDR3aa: CASSRTRDQPQHF
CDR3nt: TGTGCCAGCAGCCGAACCAGGGATCAGCCCCAGCATTTT

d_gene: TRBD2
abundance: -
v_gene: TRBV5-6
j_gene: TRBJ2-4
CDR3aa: CASSTGLAGPYIQYF
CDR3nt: TGTGCCAGCAGCACGGGACTAGCGGGTCCCTACATTCAGTACTTC

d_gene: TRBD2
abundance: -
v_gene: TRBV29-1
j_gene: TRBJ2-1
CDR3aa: CSVEGGSSGSPYNEQFF
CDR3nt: TGCAGCGTTGAAGGTGGTTCTAGCGGGAGCCCGTACAATGAGCAGTTCTTC

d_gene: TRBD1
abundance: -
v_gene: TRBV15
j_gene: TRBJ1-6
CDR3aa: CATADRGLNSPLHF
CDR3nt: TGTGCCACCGCTGACAGGGGGCTGAATTCACCCCTCCACTTT

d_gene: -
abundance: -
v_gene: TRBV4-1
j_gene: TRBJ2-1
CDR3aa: CASSQGTPNEQFF
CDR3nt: TGCGCCAGCAGCCAAGGGACTCCCAATGAGCAGTTCTTC

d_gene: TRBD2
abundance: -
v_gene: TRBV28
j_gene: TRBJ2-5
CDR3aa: CASSWPFSGREGPETQYF
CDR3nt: TGTGCCAGCAGTTGGCCGTTTTCGGGGCGGGAGGGCCCGGAGACCCAGTACTTC

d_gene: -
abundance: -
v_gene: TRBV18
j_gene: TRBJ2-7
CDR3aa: CASSPLEQYF
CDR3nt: TGTGCCAGCTCCCCCCTCGAGCAGTACTTC

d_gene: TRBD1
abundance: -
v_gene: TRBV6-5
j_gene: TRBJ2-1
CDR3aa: CASSYSGTGRNEQFF
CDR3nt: TGTGCCAGCAGTTACTCCGGGACAGGTCGCAATGAGCAGTTCTTC

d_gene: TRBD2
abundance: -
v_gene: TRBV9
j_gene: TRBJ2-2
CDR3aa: CASSGSTSGRGDTGELFF
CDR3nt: TGTGCCAGCAGCGGGTCTACTAGCGGGAGGGGTGACACCGGGGAGCTGTTTTTT

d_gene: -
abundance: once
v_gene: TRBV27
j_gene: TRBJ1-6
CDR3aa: CASSRTYQSPLHF
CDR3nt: TGTGCCAGCAGTCGAACCTACCAATCACCCCTCCACTTT

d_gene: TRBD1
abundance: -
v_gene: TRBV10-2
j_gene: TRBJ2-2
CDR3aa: CASKDRDLDTGELFF
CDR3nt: TGCGCCAGCAAGGACAGGGATTTGGACACCGGGGAGCTGTTTTTT

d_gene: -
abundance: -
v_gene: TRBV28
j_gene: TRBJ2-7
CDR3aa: CASSTNEQYF
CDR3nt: TGTGCCAGCAGTACGAACGAGCAGTACTTC

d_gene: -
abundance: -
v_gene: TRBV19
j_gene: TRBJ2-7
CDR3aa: CASSTGHPYEQYF
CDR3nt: TGTGCCAGTAGTACGGGACACCCCTACGAGCAGTACTTC

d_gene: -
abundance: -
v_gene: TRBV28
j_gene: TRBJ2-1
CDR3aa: CASSFTSDNEQFF
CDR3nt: TGTGCCAGCAGTTTTACTAGTGACAATGAGCAGTTCTTC

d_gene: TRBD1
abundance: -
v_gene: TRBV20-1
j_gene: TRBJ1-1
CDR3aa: CSADNRGETFF
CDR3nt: TGCAGTGCTGACAACAGGGGCGAAACTTTCTTT

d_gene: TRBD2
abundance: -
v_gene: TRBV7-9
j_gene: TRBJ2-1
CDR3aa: CASSLATGTSGNEQFF
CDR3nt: TGTGCCAGCAGCTTAGCTACCGGGACTAGCGGCAATGAGCAGTTCTTC